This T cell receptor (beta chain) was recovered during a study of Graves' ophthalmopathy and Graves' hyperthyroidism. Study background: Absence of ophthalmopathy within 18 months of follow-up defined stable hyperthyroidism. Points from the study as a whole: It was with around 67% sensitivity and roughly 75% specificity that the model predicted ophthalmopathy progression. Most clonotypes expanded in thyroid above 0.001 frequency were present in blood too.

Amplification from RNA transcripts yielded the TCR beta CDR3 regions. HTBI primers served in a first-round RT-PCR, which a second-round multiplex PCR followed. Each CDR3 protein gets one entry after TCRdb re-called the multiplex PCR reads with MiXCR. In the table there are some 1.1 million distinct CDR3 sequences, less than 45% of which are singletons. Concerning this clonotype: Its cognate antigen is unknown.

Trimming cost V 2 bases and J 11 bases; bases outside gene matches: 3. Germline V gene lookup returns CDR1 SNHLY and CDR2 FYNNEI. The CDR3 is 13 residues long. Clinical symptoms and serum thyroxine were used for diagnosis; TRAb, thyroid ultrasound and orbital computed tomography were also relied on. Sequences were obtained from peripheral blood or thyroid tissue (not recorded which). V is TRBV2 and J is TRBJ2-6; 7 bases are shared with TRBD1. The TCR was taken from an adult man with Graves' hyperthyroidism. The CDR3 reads CASSEKGADVLTF. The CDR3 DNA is TGTGCCAGCAGTGAAAAGGGGGCGGACGTCCTGACTTTC.